These 21 T cell receptor beta chains originate from one sample sequenced in a study of cytomegalovirus exposure and HLA in healthy donors. The PCR employed 60 Vbeta primers together with 13 Jbeta primers. The method was immunoSEQ multiplex PCR; TCRdb's version includes in-frame clones alone and lacks a portion of them. The sample has 100,000 to 150,000 clones, about 11% seen once. Source material: PBMCs. The source of these receptors is a woman aged 18-29 years in good health and CMV-seropositive.

The chain couples TRBV27 to TRBJ2-5, with D possibly being TRBD2 (6 bases). Germline CDR1 reads MNHEY; CDR2 reads SMNVEV (reference sequence). This CDR3 has 14 amino acids. The V end lost 3 bases, the J end lost 5 bases, and 13 bases lay between the germline ends. CDR3 nucleotide sequence: TGTGCCAGCAGTTTGCGGGGAGCGGCGGAGACCCAGTACTTC. Its translation: CASSLRGAAETQYF.

This rearrangement joins TRBV9 to TRBJ1-4, with D perhaps TRBD1 (5 bases). The CDR3 contains 15 residues. V lost 2 bases and J lost 5, with 13 bases in between. CDR1 and CDR2 from the germline V gene are SGDLS and YYNGEE. CDR3 in amino acids: CASSVTQGGNEKLFF. CDR3 coding DNA: TGTGCCAGCAGCGTTACCCAGGGAGGGAATGAAAAACTGTTTTTT.

J is TRBJ2-1 and V is TRBV11-3, with 7 bases that match TRBD2. This CDR3 contains 15 residues. Unmatched junction bases numbered 11, after V lost 2 bases and J lost 10 bases. Germline V gene sequence: CDR1 SGHNT, CDR2 YENEEA. The chain's CDR3 is CASSLRDYLRGEQFF. The CDR3 DNA reads as TGTGCCAGCAGCTTAAGGGACTACTTAAGGGGAGAGCAGTTCTTC. Full variable domain (remainder filled in from reference TRBV11-3 and TRBJ2-1): EAGVVQSPRYKIIEKKQPVAFWCNPISGHNTLYWYLQNLGQGPELLIRYENEEAVDDSQLPKDRFSAERLKGVDSTLKIQPAELGDSAVYLCASSLRDYLRGEQFFGPGTRLTVL.

This clone was recorded a few times. The CDR3: CASGRAGGTVSTTIYF. The CDR3 bases are TGTGCTAGTGGCCGTGCTGGGGGCACGGTATCGACCACCATATATTTT. This chain joins TRBV12-5 and TRBJ1-3; possible D gene TRBD1, 6 bases. Trimming left V 6 bases short and J 9 bases short, with 24 bases between. Germline V gives CDR1 LGHNT, CDR2 FRNRAP. The CDR3 runs 16 residues.

The J gene is TRBJ2-5, the V gene TRBV5-4; 13 nucleotides line up with TRBD2. J gave up 5 bases and V 4 bases, and 8 bases lay outside the gene matches. The CDR3 spans 16 residues. Germline V gene lookup returns CDR1 SGHNT and CDR2 YYREEE (reference sequence). The CDR3 nucleotides are TGTGCCAGCAGCCCGGGACTAGCGGGAAAGGTGGAGACCCAGTACTTC. As protein: CASSPGLAGKVETQYF.

The chain has TRBV20-1 and TRBJ2-7, with a weak D call TRBD1 (5 bases). The CDR3 is 11 amino acids. Per germline, CDR1 DFQATT and CDR2 SNEGSKA (reference sequence). The V end lost 3 bases, the J end lost 3 bases, and 6 bases lay between the germline ends. This CDR3 reads CSARDNYEQYF. DNA of the CDR3: TGCAGTGCTAGGGACAACTACGAGCAGTACTTC.

This clone was counted between two and nine times. This rearrangement joins TRBV5-1 to TRBJ1-4, with D perhaps TRBD1 (6 bases). This CDR3 comprises 14 residues. V gave up 4 bases and J gave up 4 bases, with 11 bases separating them. In germline, CDR1 is SGHRS, CDR2 YFSETQ. This chain's CDR3 is CASSLGGNNEKLFF. CDR3 in DNA: TGCGCCAGCAGCCTAGGGGGTAATAATGAAAAACTGTTTTTT.

The rearrangement joins TRBV13 to TRBJ1-2, with a weak D call TRBD1 (5 bases). CDR1 and CDR2 from the germline V gene are PRHDT and FYEKMQ (reference sequence). The CDR3 runs to 15 residues. Trimming took off 2 bases at V and 3 bases at J, with 13 bases between the two ends. This chain's CDR3 is CASSLSPRGDYGYTF. In nucleotides, the CDR3 is TGTGCCAGCAGCTTATCTCCCCGGGGGGACTATGGCTACACCTTC.

This clone occurred a few times. J is TRBJ1-1 and V is TRBV28; TRBD1 is a possible D gene (5 bases). Germline V gene data show CDR1 as MDHEN and CDR2 as SYDVKM. This CDR3 is 12 amino acids long. V was trimmed by 6 bases and J by 1 base, leaving 6 bases between them. The CDR3 coding sequence is TGTGCCAGCAGGGACACGAACACTGAAGCTTTCTTT. Translated: CASRDTNTEAFF.

This clone was seen only a few times. The CDR3 nucleotides are TGTGCCAGCAGCTTGGGACACACTAGCGGGAGCCCCCTCGATGAGCAGTTCTTC. Translating gives CASSLGHTSGSPLDEQFF. This chain connects TRBV5-4 to TRBJ2-1; 11 nucleotides match TRBD2. With V trimmed by 0 bases and J by 8 bases, 13 bases remained unmatched. The germline CDR1 and CDR2 sequences are SGHNT and YYREEE (reference sequence). The CDR3 has 18 amino acids.

This sequence joins TRBV29-1 and TRBJ2-1, with 13 bases identical to TRBD2. The CDR3 has 17 amino acids. V was clipped by 2 bases and J by 7 bases; unmatched bases: 11. Germline values: CDR1 SQVTM, CDR2 ANQGSEA. The CDR3 spells CSVERGPGLAGRNEQFF. CDR3 DNA sequence: TGCAGCGTTGAAAGGGGACCGGGACTAGCGGGAAGGAATGAGCAGTTCTTC.

The chain couples TRBV29-1 to TRBJ2-7; D might be TRBD2 (6 bases). This CDR3 is built from 12 residues. Trimming stripped 6 bases from V and 0 bases from J, with 9 bases between. CDR1 is SQVTM, CDR2 ANQGSEA, per germline. This chain's CDR3 is CSVRDASYEQYF. DNA for the CDR3: TGCAGCGTGCGGGACGCCTCCTACGAGCAGTACTTC.

The table lists this clone with a few counts. The J gene is TRBJ2-3, the V gene TRBV18, with 7 bases lining up with TRBD2. This CDR3 has 14 amino acids. CDR1 is KGHSH and CDR2 is LQKENI in the germline V gene. V lost 6 bases and J lost 4; bases outside the gene matches: 7. In DNA, the CDR3 is TGTGCCAGCTCGCCAGCGGGACTGGCAGATACGCAGTATTTT. Protein product: CASSPAGLADTQYF. Full variable domain (rest looked up from reference TRBV18 and TRBJ2-3): NAGVMQNPRHLVRRRGQEARLRCSPMKGHSHVYWYRQLPEEGLKFMVYLQKENIIDESGMPKERFSAEFPKEGPSILRIQQVVRGDSAAYFCASSPAGLADTQYFGPGTRLTVL.

Concerning this clone itself: Other DNA variants within this sample encode the same CDR3. CDR3 loop: CATTGLAGFSV. CDR3 coding DNA: TGTGCGACCACCGGGCTAGCGGGATTCTCGGTC. The V gene is TRBV2, the J gene TRBJ2-7; 9 bases match TRBD2. Germline V gene data show CDR1 as SNHLY and CDR2 as FYNNEI. The CDR3 length is 11 residues.

The chain joins TRBV10-3 to TRBJ2-1, with 9 bases identical to TRBD1. The CDR3 totals 12 residues. Looked up from germline, CDR1 is ENHRY and CDR2 is SYGVKD. V trimming: 10 bases; J trimming: 6 bases; junction bases outside the gene matches: 4. CDR3: CATAGQGNEQFF. Written as DNA, the CDR3 is TGTGCCACCGCGGGACAGGGCAATGAGCAGTTCTTC.

Only a few counts were recorded for this clone. The CDR3 coding sequence is TGTGCCAGCAGCTTGGAGGTAGCGGGAAATACTTACGAGCAGTACTTC. This gives the protein CASSLEVAGNTYEQYF. V is TRBV5-6 and J is TRBJ2-7; 8 nucleotides match TRBD2. Germline V gives CDR1 SGHDT, CDR2 YYEEEE. This CDR3 has 16 residues. The V gene end was trimmed by 0 bases and the J gene end by 4 bases; junction bases not matched to a gene: 9.

The chain is built from TRBV5-1 and TRBJ1-1; D might be TRBD1 (5 bases). CDR1 and CDR2 (germline): SGHRS, YFSETQ. CDR3 length: 16 residues. Trimming shortened V by 4 bases and J by 6 bases, and 22 bases separated the two germline ends. CDR3 loop: CASSREQGTRGAEAFF. CDR3 in DNA: TGCGCCAGCAGCCGGGAGCAGGGAACCCGAGGGGCTGAAGCTTTCTTT.

This clone came up a few times. V is TRBV6-5 and J is TRBJ2-1; TRBD2 matches at 7 bases. The CDR3 totals 15 residues. Trimming took 0 bases from V and 7 from J; bases not matched to a gene: 6. Germline V lookup: CDR1 MNHEY, CDR2 SVGAGI. The DNA of the CDR3 is TGTGCCAGCAGTTACTCGGCGGGAGTTGGGAATGAGCAGTTCTTC. This encodes CASSYSAGVGNEQFF.

This clone was observed a few times. The V gene is TRBV19, the J gene TRBJ1-5, with D hard to call. Germline-derived CDR1 and CDR2 are LNHDA and SQIVND (reference sequence). Trimming left V 6 bases short and J 2 bases short, with 5 bases between. The CDR3 extends over 12 amino acids. CDR3 bases: TGTGCCAGTAGCGGTGGCAATCAGCCCCAGCATTTT. Its protein product is CASSGGNQPQHF.

The V and J genes are TRBV5-1 and TRBJ1-1; 7 nucleotides agree with TRBD1. The CDR3 has 18 amino acids. V dropped 0 bases and J dropped 0; count of bases not matched to a gene: 11. CDR1 and CDR2 (germline): SGHRS, YFSETQ. The CDR3 DNA sequence: TGCGCCAGCAGCTTGGGTGGTGGGACAGTTTTCATGAACACTGAAGCTTTCTTT. This translates into CASSLGGGTVFMNTEAFF.

The gene calls are TRBV9 and TRBJ2-7, with a tentative D call TRBD2 (5 bases). V was trimmed by 4 bases and J by 0 bases, leaving 20 bases between them. The CDR3 loop spans 17 amino acids. Germline V lookup: CDR1 SGDLS, CDR2 YYNGEE. CDR3: CASSRQPGLQSSYEQYF. In DNA, the CDR3 is TGTGCCAGCAGCCGCCAACCTGGACTCCAGAGCTCCTACGAGCAGTACTTC.